This entry is about one T cell receptor (beta chain). No antigen is known for it. Other DNA sequences within the sample encode an identical CDR3. This specimen belongs to a study of shared clonotypes between healthy human individuals. Points from the study as a whole: Clonotype sharing levels among donors were expected to vary with sequencing depth.

The CDR3 is made up of 15 amino acids. J was trimmed by 2 bases and V by 2 bases; bases with no gene match: 0. The germline CDR1 and CDR2 sequences are WNHNN and SYGVQD (reference sequence). All donors qualified as healthy HIV-negative adults and had experienced no recent acute infections or vaccinations. The assay was immunoSEQ multiplex PCR, and TCRdb's table has in-frame clones only and misses some. This table has more than 450,000 clones, 79% appearing once. This sequence was found in a middle-aged woman in good health. Some clones in this sample may be carry-over from other donors' samples. The V and J genes are TRBV10-1 and TRBJ2-7, with 13 bases aligning to TRBD2. Sequencing used PBMCs. The chain's CDR3 is CASSEGLAGAYEQYF. The CDR3 nucleotides are TGCGCCAGCAGTGAGGGACTAGCGGGGGCCTACGAGCAGTACTTC.